Listed below are T cell receptor beta chains from one sample, sequenced in a study of shared clonotypes between healthy human individuals. Method: immunoSEQ multiplex PCR; TCRdb's copy keeps in-frame clones and lacks some. The sample shows about 680,000 clones, approximately 90% of them seen only once. Input material: naive CD8+ T cells sorted from blood. The receptor set was obtained from a man younger than 40 in good health. Each CDR3 is given with its conserved first and last residue. The order of the fields is D gene, J gene, clone size, V gene, CDR3 protein, CDR3 DNA. D genes are given only for firm matches. Expanded clones are given a class, and other clones once, few, many or no size at all.

d_call: .
j_call: TRBJ2-7
clone_size: .
v_call: TRBV18
cdr3_aa: CASSPNPGTQPTYEQYF
cdr3_nt: TGTGCCAGCTCACCTAATCCAGGGACTCAGCCCACCTACGAGCAGTACTTC

d_call: TRBD1
j_call: TRBJ1-2
clone_size: .
v_call: TRBV28
cdr3_aa: CASSLGTGIYGYTF
cdr3_nt: TGTGCCAGCAGTTTAGGGACAGGGATCTATGGCTACACCTTC

d_call: TRBD1
j_call: TRBJ2-5
clone_size: .
v_call: TRBV28
cdr3_aa: CASSSPSTGGWQETQYF
cdr3_nt: TGTGCCAGCAGTTCACCCTCGACAGGGGGTTGGCAAGAGACCCAGTACTTC

d_call: .
j_call: TRBJ2-5
clone_size: .
v_call: TRBV7-9
cdr3_aa: CASSLGLSPQETQYF
cdr3_nt: TGTGCCAGCAGCTTGGGTCTTAGTCCCCAAGAGACCCAGTACTTC

d_call: TRBD2
j_call: TRBJ2-7
clone_size: .
v_call: TRBV27
cdr3_aa: CASSPWTSGRSGEQYF
cdr3_nt: TGTGCCAGCAGTCCCTGGACTAGCGGGAGGTCTGGTGAGCAGTACTTC

d_call: TRBD2
j_call: TRBJ2-7
clone_size: .
v_call: TRBV11-2
cdr3_aa: CASSLGTSSEQYF
cdr3_nt: TGTGCCAGCAGCTTAGGGACTAGTTCCGAGCAGTACTTC

d_call: .
j_call: TRBJ2-3
clone_size: few
v_call: TRBV7-9
cdr3_aa: CASSQYGLGAQYF
cdr3_nt: TGTGCCAGCAGTCAATACGGACTGGGGGCGCAGTATTTT

d_call: TRBD1
j_call: TRBJ1-5
clone_size: .
v_call: TRBV2
cdr3_aa: CASSDRGQGGFDQPQHF
cdr3_nt: TGTGCCAGCAGTGATAGGGGACAGGGCGGTTTCGATCAGCCCCAGCATTTT

d_call: .
j_call: TRBJ1-2
clone_size: .
v_call: TRBV7-3
cdr3_aa: CASSLTGRQGYTF
cdr3_nt: TGTGCCAGCAGCTTAACCGGCCGACAAGGCTACACCTTC

d_call: .
j_call: TRBJ2-3
clone_size: .
v_call: TRBV7-6
cdr3_aa: CASGDGRDYTDTQYF
cdr3_nt: TGTGCCAGTGGGGATGGTAGGGATTACACAGATACGCAGTATTTT

d_call: TRBD2
j_call: TRBJ2-7
clone_size: .
v_call: TRBV27
cdr3_aa: CASSFGGRAYEQYF
cdr3_nt: TGTGCCAGCAGTTTTGGGGGGAGGGCCTACGAGCAGTACTTC

d_call: .
j_call: TRBJ2-7
clone_size: .
v_call: TRBV15
cdr3_aa: CATSRDDSYEQYF
cdr3_nt: TGTGCCACCAGCAGAGACGACTCCTACGAGCAGTACTTC

d_call: TRBD2
j_call: TRBJ2-1
clone_size: .
v_call: TRBV10-2
cdr3_aa: CASTGGAAVNEQFF
cdr3_nt: TGCGCCAGCACGGGGGGGGCCGCGGTCAATGAGCAGTTCTTC

d_call: TRBD2
j_call: TRBJ2-7
clone_size: .
v_call: TRBV28
cdr3_aa: CASSLLAGFYEQYF
cdr3_nt: TGTGCCAGCAGTTTATTAGCGGGCTTCTACGAGCAGTACTTC

d_call: .
j_call: TRBJ2-1
clone_size: .
v_call: TRBV7-6
cdr3_aa: CASSLEAGSSYNEQFF
cdr3_nt: TGTGCCAGCAGCTTAGAGGCGGGTAGCTCCTACAATGAGCAGTTCTTC

d_call: .
j_call: TRBJ2-7
clone_size: .
v_call: TRBV11-2
cdr3_aa: CASSSPDRFHEQYF
cdr3_nt: TGTGCCAGCAGCTCGCCAGACAGGTTCCACGAGCAGTACTTC

d_call: TRBD2
j_call: TRBJ2-1
clone_size: .
v_call: TRBV10-1
cdr3_aa: CASRDSGNNEQFF
cdr3_nt: TGCGCCAGCAGAGATAGCGGGAACAATGAGCAGTTCTTC

d_call: .
j_call: TRBJ2-7
clone_size: .
v_call: TRBV5-5
cdr3_aa: CASSLIEYEQYF
cdr3_nt: TGTGCCAGCAGCTTGATTGAGTACGAGCAGTACTTC

d_call: .
j_call: TRBJ2-7
clone_size: .
v_call: TRBV2
cdr3_aa: CASSEARVAPTYEQYF
cdr3_nt: TGTGCCAGCAGTGAAGCGAGAGTAGCGCCAACCTACGAGCAGTACTTC

d_call: TRBD1
j_call: TRBJ2-5
clone_size: .
v_call: TRBV7-9
cdr3_aa: CASSGGQGQQETQYF
cdr3_nt: TGTGCCAGCAGTGGGGGACAGGGGCAGCAAGAGACCCAGTACTTC

d_call: TRBD1
j_call: TRBJ1-1
clone_size: .
v_call: TRBV29-1
cdr3_aa: CSVSGGRNTEAFF
cdr3_nt: TGCAGCGTTTCAGGGGGTCGGAACACTGAAGCTTTCTTT

d_call: .
j_call: TRBJ2-1
clone_size: .
v_call: TRBV7-7
cdr3_aa: CASSQGPNSYNEQFF
cdr3_nt: TGTGCTAGCAGCCAAGGACCCAACTCCTACAATGAGCAGTTCTTC

d_call: .
j_call: TRBJ2-1
clone_size: once
v_call: TRBV6-5
cdr3_aa: CASSYLDGEQFF
cdr3_nt: TGTGCCAGCAGTTACTTGGACGGTGAGCAGTTCTTC

d_call: .
j_call: TRBJ2-1
clone_size: .
v_call: TRBV6-1
cdr3_aa: CASSDGLYNEQFF
cdr3_nt: TGTGCCAGCAGTGACGGACTTTACAATGAGCAGTTCTTC

d_call: TRBD1
j_call: TRBJ2-7
clone_size: .
v_call: TRBV5-1
cdr3_aa: CASSLTPNDRERYF
cdr3_nt: TGCGCCAGCAGCTTGACACCAAACGACAGGGAGCGGTACTTC

d_call: TRBD1
j_call: TRBJ2-7
clone_size: .
v_call: TRBV11-3
cdr3_aa: CASSAQGAPHEQYF
cdr3_nt: TGTGCCAGCTCAGCCCAGGGGGCGCCGCACGAGCAGTACTTC

d_call: TRBD2
j_call: TRBJ2-1
clone_size: once
v_call: TRBV9
cdr3_aa: CASSVVSGSNNEQFF
cdr3_nt: TGTGCCAGCAGCGTAGTGAGCGGGAGTAACAATGAGCAGTTCTTC

d_call: TRBD2
j_call: TRBJ2-7
clone_size: .
v_call: TRBV28
cdr3_aa: CASSSLWEGSYEQYF
cdr3_nt: TGTGCCAGCAGTTCCCTGTGGGAGGGGTCGTACGAGCAGTACTTC

d_call: .
j_call: TRBJ2-2
clone_size: .
v_call: TRBV11-2
cdr3_aa: CASSFIGGLNTGELFF
cdr3_nt: TGTGCCAGCAGCTTTATAGGAGGACTAAACACCGGGGAGCTGTTTTTT

d_call: TRBD2
j_call: TRBJ2-7
clone_size: .
v_call: TRBV5-8
cdr3_aa: CASSFGGGPNEQYF
cdr3_nt: TGTGCCAGCAGCTTTGGGGGAGGGCCGAACGAGCAGTACTTC

d_call: .
j_call: TRBJ2-1
clone_size: once
v_call: TRBV6-5
cdr3_aa: CASSAGSEQFF
cdr3_nt: TGTGCCAGCAGCGCAGGTTCCGAGCAGTTCTTC

d_call: TRBD2
j_call: TRBJ2-3
clone_size: .
v_call: TRBV13
cdr3_aa: CASSGGTSGREYATDTQYF
cdr3_nt: TGTGCCAGCAGCGGAGGGACTAGCGGGAGGGAGTATGCCACAGATACGCAGTATTTT

d_call: .
j_call: TRBJ2-1
clone_size: .
v_call: TRBV30
cdr3_aa: CAWSGGDYNEQFF
cdr3_nt: TGTGCCTGGAGTGGAGGGGACTACAATGAGCAGTTCTTC

d_call: TRBD1
j_call: TRBJ2-7
clone_size: once
v_call: TRBV11-2
cdr3_aa: CASAQGAGEQYF
cdr3_nt: TGTGCCAGCGCCCAGGGGGCGGGTGAGCAGTACTTC

d_call: TRBD1
j_call: TRBJ1-2
clone_size: .
v_call: TRBV7-9
cdr3_aa: CASSSGGSGYTF
cdr3_nt: TGTGCCAGCAGCTCAGGGGGGAGCGGCTACACCTTC

d_call: TRBD2
j_call: TRBJ2-1
clone_size: .
v_call: TRBV5-1
cdr3_aa: CASSIGLAAPPINEQFF
cdr3_nt: TGCGCCAGCAGCATTGGACTAGCGGCCCCCCCTATAAATGAGCAGTTCTTC

d_call: .
j_call: TRBJ2-7
clone_size: .
v_call: TRBV7-9
cdr3_aa: CASSSGGSSYEQYF
cdr3_nt: TGTGCCAGCAGCTCCGGGGGTAGCTCCTACGAGCAGTACTTC

d_call: .
j_call: TRBJ1-3
clone_size: .
v_call: TRBV5-6
cdr3_aa: CASSWTVSGNTIYF
cdr3_nt: TGTGCCAGCAGCTGGACAGTCTCTGGAAACACCATATATTTT

d_call: .
j_call: TRBJ2-7
clone_size: once
v_call: TRBV7-2
cdr3_aa: CASSLLALDLLSHYEQYF
cdr3_nt: TGTGCCAGCAGCTTATTGGCCCTAGACTTGTTATCTCATTACGAGCAGTACTTC

d_call: .
j_call: TRBJ2-1
clone_size: .
v_call: TRBV18
cdr3_aa: CASSPPVGRGHEQFF
cdr3_nt: TGTGCCAGCTCACCACCGGTAGGAAGGGGCCATGAGCAGTTCTTC

d_call: .
j_call: TRBJ2-7
clone_size: .
v_call: TRBV5-6
cdr3_aa: CASSLERSYEQYF
cdr3_nt: TGTGCCAGCAGCTTGGAGCGGAGCTACGAGCAGTACTTC

d_call: .
j_call: TRBJ2-3
clone_size: .
v_call: TRBV27
cdr3_aa: CASTQGGRSTDTQYF
cdr3_nt: TGTGCCAGCACCCAGGGGGGTCGAAGCACAGATACGCAGTATTTT

d_call: .
j_call: TRBJ2-1
clone_size: .
v_call: TRBV6-5
cdr3_aa: CASSPPSYNEQFF
cdr3_nt: TGTGCCAGCAGTCCACCCTCGTACAATGAGCAGTTCTTC

d_call: .
j_call: TRBJ2-7
clone_size: .
v_call: TRBV29-1
cdr3_aa: CSAASPGVSYEQYF
cdr3_nt: TGCAGCGCCGCAAGTCCCGGGGTTTCCTACGAGCAGTACTTC

d_call: .
j_call: TRBJ2-7
clone_size: .
v_call: TRBV2
cdr3_aa: CASGTRSYEQYF
cdr3_nt: TGTGCCAGCGGGACACGTTCCTACGAGCAGTACTTC

d_call: TRBD1
j_call: TRBJ1-5
clone_size: .
v_call: TRBV27
cdr3_aa: CASSLSGQGISQPQHF
cdr3_nt: TGTGCCAGCAGCCTCTCGGGACAGGGTATTTCTCAGCCCCAGCATTTT

d_call: .
j_call: TRBJ2-5
clone_size: .
v_call: TRBV30
cdr3_aa: CAYALPNQETQYF
cdr3_nt: TGTGCCTACGCACTTCCCAACCAGGAGACCCAGTACTTC

d_call: .
j_call: TRBJ2-3
clone_size: .
v_call: TRBV10-1
cdr3_aa: CASSEFEDTDTQYF
cdr3_nt: TGCGCCAGCAGTGAGTTCGAGGACACAGATACGCAGTATTTT

d_call: .
j_call: TRBJ2-1
clone_size: .
v_call: TRBV7-9
cdr3_aa: CASRRTLEQFF
cdr3_nt: TGTGCCAGCAGACGAACCCTAGAGCAGTTCTTC

d_call: TRBD1
j_call: TRBJ2-6
clone_size: .
v_call: TRBV5-1
cdr3_aa: CASSSPAGTGVFSGANVLTF
cdr3_nt: TGCGCCAGCAGCTCCCCGGCCGGGACAGGCGTTTTTTCTGGGGCCAACGTCCTGACTTTC

d_call: TRBD2
j_call: TRBJ2-7
clone_size: .
v_call: TRBV9
cdr3_aa: CASSQGTSGRHEQYF
cdr3_nt: TGTGCCAGCAGCCAGGGGACTAGCGGGAGGCACGAGCAGTACTTC

d_call: .
j_call: TRBJ2-7
clone_size: .
v_call: TRBV4-1
cdr3_aa: CASSPRTGSSYEQYF
cdr3_nt: TGCGCCAGCAGCCCTCGGACGGGGAGCTCCTACGAGCAGTACTTC

d_call: .
j_call: TRBJ2-5
clone_size: once
v_call: TRBV11-2
cdr3_aa: CASSSTRWGRETQYF
cdr3_nt: TGTGCCAGCAGCTCGACCCGGTGGGGTAGGGAGACCCAGTACTTC

d_call: .
j_call: TRBJ2-1
clone_size: .
v_call: TRBV19
cdr3_aa: CASNEAPHEQFF
cdr3_nt: TGTGCCAGTAATGAGGCCCCCCATGAGCAGTTCTTC

d_call: TRBD2
j_call: TRBJ2-1
clone_size: .
v_call: TRBV2
cdr3_aa: CASLDGASGRSSYNEQFF
cdr3_nt: TGTGCCAGCCTTGACGGGGCTAGCGGGAGGAGCTCCTACAATGAGCAGTTCTTC